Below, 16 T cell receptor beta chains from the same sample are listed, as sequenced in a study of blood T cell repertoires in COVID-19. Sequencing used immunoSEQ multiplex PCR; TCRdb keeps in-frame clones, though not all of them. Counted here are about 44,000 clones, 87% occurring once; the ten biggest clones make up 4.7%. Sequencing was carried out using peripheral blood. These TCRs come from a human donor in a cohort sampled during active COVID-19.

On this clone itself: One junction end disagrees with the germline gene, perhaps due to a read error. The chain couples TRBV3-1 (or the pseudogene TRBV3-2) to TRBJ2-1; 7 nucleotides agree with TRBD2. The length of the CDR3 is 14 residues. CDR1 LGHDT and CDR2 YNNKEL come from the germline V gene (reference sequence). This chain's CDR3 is CASSPDLGTKILLF. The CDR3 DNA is TGTGCCAGCAGCCCGGACTTAGGGACTAAGATTTTGCTCTTC.

The CDR3: CASSLGTLYQETQYF. CDR3 nucleotides: TGTGCCAGCAGCTTAGGGACTTTGTACCAAGAGACCCAGTACTTC. V usage is TRBV7-2 and J usage is TRBJ2-5, with D possibly matching TRBD2 (5 bases). Trimming stripped 1 base from V and 0 bases from J, with 9 bases between. CDR3 length: 15 residues. Germline loops: CDR1 SGHTA, CDR2 FQGNSA.

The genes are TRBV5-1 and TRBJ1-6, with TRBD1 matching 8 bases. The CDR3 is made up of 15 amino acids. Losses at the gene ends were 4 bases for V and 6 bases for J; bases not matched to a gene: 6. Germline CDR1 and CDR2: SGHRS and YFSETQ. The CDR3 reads CASSIGQGANSPLHF. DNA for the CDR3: TGCGCCAGCAGCATAGGACAGGGAGCTAATTCACCCCTCCACTTT.

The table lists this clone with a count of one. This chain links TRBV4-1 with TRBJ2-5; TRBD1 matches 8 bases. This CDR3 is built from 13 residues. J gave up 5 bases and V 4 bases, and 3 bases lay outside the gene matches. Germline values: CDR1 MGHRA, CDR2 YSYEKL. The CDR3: CASSRTGLETQYF. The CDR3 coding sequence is TGCGCCAGCAGCCGGACAGGGCTGGAGACCCAGTACTTC.

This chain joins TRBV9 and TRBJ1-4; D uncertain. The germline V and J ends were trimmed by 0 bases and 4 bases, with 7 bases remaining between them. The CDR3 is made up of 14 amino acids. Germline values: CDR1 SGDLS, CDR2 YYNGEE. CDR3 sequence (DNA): TGTGCCAGCAGCGTAGGCCGGGGTAATGAAAAACTGTTTTTT. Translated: CASSVGRGNEKLFF. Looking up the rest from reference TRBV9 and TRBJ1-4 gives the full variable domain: DSGVTQTPKHLITATGQRVTLRCSPRSGDLSVYWYQQSLDQGLQFLIQYYNGEERAKGNILERFSAQQFPDLHSELNLSSLELGDSALYFCASSVGRGNEKLFFGSGTQLSVL.

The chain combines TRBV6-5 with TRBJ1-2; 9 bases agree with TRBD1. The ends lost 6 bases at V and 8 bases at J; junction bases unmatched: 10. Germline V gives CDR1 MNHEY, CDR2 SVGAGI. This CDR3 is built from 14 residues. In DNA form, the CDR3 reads TGTGCCAGCAGAACATCACAGGGGGCGGGGGGCTACACCTTC. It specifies CASRTSQGAGGYTF.

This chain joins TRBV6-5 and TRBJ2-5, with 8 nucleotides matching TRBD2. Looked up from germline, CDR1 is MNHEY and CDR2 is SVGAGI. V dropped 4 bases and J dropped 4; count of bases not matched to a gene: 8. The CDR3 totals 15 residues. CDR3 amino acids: CASSLGLAGSETQYF. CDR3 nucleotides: TGTGCCAGCAGTTTGGGGCTAGCGGGTTCAGAGACCCAGTACTTC.

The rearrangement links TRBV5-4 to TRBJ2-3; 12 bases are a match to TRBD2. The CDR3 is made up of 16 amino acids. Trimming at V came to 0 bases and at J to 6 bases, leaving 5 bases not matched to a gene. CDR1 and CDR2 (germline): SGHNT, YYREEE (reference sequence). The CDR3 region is CASSLASGRASDTQYF. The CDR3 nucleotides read TGTGCCAGCAGCTTGGCTAGCGGGAGGGCCTCCGATACGCAGTATTTT.

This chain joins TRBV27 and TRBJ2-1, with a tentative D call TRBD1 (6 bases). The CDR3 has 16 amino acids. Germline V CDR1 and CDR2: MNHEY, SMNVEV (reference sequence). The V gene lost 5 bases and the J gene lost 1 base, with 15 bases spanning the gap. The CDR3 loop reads CASSDDRRLSYNEQFF. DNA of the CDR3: TGTGCCAGCAGTGATGACAGGAGACTGTCCTACAATGAGCAGTTCTTC.

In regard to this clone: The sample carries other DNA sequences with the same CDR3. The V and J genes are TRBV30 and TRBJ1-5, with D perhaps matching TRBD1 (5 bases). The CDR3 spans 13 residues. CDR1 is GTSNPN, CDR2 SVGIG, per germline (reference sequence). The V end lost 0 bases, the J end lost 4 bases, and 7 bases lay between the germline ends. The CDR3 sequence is CAWSVQGNQPQHF. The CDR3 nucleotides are TGTGCCTGGAGTGTGCAGGGAAATCAGCCCCAGCATTTT.

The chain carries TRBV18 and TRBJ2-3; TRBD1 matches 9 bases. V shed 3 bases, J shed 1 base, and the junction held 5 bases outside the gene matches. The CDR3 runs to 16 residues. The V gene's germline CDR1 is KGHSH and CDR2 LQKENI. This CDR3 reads CASSPDRGSGTDTQYF. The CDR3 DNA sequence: TGTGCCAGCTCACCCGACAGGGGGTCCGGCACAGATACGCAGTATTTT.

The CDR3 reads CASSIGTVTNEQYF. DNA for the CDR3: TGTGCCAGCAGTATCGGGACAGTGACCAACGAGCAGTACTTC. The chain joins TRBV28 to TRBJ2-7; 7 bases map to TRBD1. Germline assignment: CDR1 MDHEN and CDR2 SYDVKM. Losses at the gene ends were 5 bases for V and 5 bases for J; bases not matched to a gene: 9. The CDR3 loop spans 14 amino acids.

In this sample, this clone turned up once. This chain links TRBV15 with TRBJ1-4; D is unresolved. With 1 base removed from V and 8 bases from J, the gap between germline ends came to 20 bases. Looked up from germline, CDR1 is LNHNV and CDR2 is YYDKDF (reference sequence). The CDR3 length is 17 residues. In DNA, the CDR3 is TGTGCCACCAGCAGAGGGATTCAGACATCTCTCGGAGAAAAACTGTTTTTT. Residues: CATSRGIQTSLGEKLFF.

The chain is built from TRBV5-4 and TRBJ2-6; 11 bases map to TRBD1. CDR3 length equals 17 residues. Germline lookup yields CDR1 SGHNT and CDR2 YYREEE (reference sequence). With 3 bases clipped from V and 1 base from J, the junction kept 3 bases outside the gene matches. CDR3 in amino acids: CASSWGQGVSGANVLTF. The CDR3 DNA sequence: TGTGCCAGCAGCTGGGGACAGGGGGTTTCTGGGGCCAACGTCCTGACTTTC.

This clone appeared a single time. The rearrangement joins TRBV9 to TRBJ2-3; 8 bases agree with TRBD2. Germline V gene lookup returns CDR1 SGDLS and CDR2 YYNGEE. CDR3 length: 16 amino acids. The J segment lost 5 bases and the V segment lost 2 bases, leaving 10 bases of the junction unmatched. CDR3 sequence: CASSVAGGITGDTQYF. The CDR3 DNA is TGTGCCAGCAGCGTTGCGGGAGGAATCACTGGAGATACGCAGTATTTT.

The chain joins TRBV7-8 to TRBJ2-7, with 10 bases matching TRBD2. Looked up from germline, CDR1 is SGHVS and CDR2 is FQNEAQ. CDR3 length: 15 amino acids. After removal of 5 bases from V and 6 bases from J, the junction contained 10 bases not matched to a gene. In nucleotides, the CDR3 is TGTGCCAGCAGCCCAAGTTCTAGCGGGAGTCTCGAGCAGTACTTC. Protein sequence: CASSPSSSGSLEQYF.